This T cell receptor (beta chain) is from a study of control samples from healthy donors and cancer patients. This CDR3 is built from 15 residues. Germline CDR1 reads MDHEN; CDR2 reads SYDVKM. V gave up 3 bases and J gave up 3 bases, with 12 bases separating them. Sequencing used immunoSEQ multiplex PCR; TCRdb keeps in-frame clones, though not all of them. The sample's table shows some 180,000 clones. This receptor was taken from a woman under 40 in good health. The chain is built from TRBV28 and TRBJ2-1, with D possibly matching TRBD2 (6 bases). Material: blood. CDR3 coding DNA: TGTGCCAGCAGTTTGGGGGGAATCATCTACAATGAGCAGTTCTTC. Its protein is CASSLGGIIYNEQFF. Full variable domain (rest looked up from reference TRBV28 and TRBJ2-1): DVKVTQSSRYLVKRTGEKVFLECVQDMDHENMFWYRQDPGLGLRLIYFSYDVKMKEKGDIPEGYSVSREKKERFSLILESASTNQTSMYLCASSLGGIIYNEQFFGPGTRLTVL.